These T cell receptor beta chains were read from a single sample in a study of cytomegalovirus exposure and HLA in healthy donors. Repertoires were generated with immunoSEQ multiplex PCR, while TCRdb's copy carries only in-frame clones and drops some. The table includes more than 150,000 clones, around 73% detected once. The sample taken for sequencing was PBMCs. These receptors all come from a male donor in good health and CMV-seronegative. CDR3s include the opening cysteine and the closing phenylalanine or tryptophan. The order of the fields is clone size, D gene, V gene, J gene, CDR3 protein, CDR3 DNA. The D gene is left open where the match is weak. Expanded clones are given a class, and other clones once, few, many or no size at all.

NA	NA	TRBV5-6	TRBJ1-2	CASSIGTTGYTF	TGTGCCAGCAGCATTGGGACTACCGGCTACACCTTC
NA	TRBD2	TRBV2	TRBJ2-3	CASIRTSGRRDTQYF	TGTGCCAGCATCCGGACTAGCGGGAGGAGAGATACGCAGTATTTT
NA	NA	TRBV18	TRBJ1-6	CASSPLSTDNSPLHF	TGTGCCAGCTCACCATTATCAACAGATAATTCACCCCTCCACTTT
NA	NA	TRBV4-1	TRBJ1-2	CASRLDRLNYGYTF	TGCGCCAGCAGATTGGACAGATTAAACTATGGCTACACCTTC
NA	NA	TRBV7-2	TRBJ2-3	CASSPRVGTDTQYF	TGTGCCAGCAGCCCCAGGGTTGGTACAGATACGCAGTATTTT
NA	TRBD1	TRBV5-8	TRBJ1-5	CASSWGTEGRQPQHF	TGTGCCAGCAGCTGGGGGACAGAGGGCCGTCAGCCCCAGCATTTT
NA	NA	TRBV5-4	TRBJ1-1	CASSLGRNTEAFF	TGTGCCAGCAGCTTGGGCAGGAACACTGAAGCTTTCTTT
NA	TRBD1	TRBV5-5	TRBJ1-2	CASRYTGTGVGVTYGYTF	TGTGCCAGCAGGTACACCGGGACAGGGGTCGGGGTTACCTATGGCTACACCTTC
NA	TRBD2	TRBV7-9	TRBJ2-2	CASRRLAGGHTGELFF	TGTGCCAGCAGGCGTCTAGCGGGGGGCCACACCGGGGAGCTGTTTTTT
NA	NA	TRBV5-1	TRBJ2-1	CASSLLAAYNEQFF	TGCGCCAGCAGCTTGTTAGCGGCCTACAATGAGCAGTTCTTC
NA	NA	TRBV28	TRBJ1-5	CASSPSSGGQPQHF	TGTGCCAGCAGTCCTTCCTCGGGAGGGCAGCCCCAGCATTTT
NA	NA	TRBV5-4	TRBJ2-7	CASSDRRQSYEQYF	TGTGCCAGCAGCGACCGCCGACAGTCCTACGAGCAGTACTTC
NA	TRBD1	TRBV19	TRBJ1-5	CASSIRQGEHQPQHF	TGTGCCAGTAGTATAAGGCAGGGGGAGCATCAGCCCCAGCATTTT
NA	NA	TRBV7-8	TRBJ2-5	CASSLSREETQYF	TGTGCCAGCAGCTTATCCAGGGAAGAGACCCAGTACTTC
few	NA	TRBV18	TRBJ2-1	CASSSRGDEQFF	TGTGCCAGCTCATCCAGGGGCGATGAGCAGTTCTTC
NA	TRBD1	TRBV11-3	TRBJ2-5	CASSRQDRGGRETQYF	TGTGCCAGCAGCCGACAGGACAGGGGGGGTAGAGAGACCCAGTACTTC
NA	TRBD1	TRBV7-6	TRBJ1-5	CASSLQGGQPQHF	TGTGCCAGCAGCTTGCAGGGGGGTCAGCCCCAGCATTTT
NA	NA	TRBV9	TRBJ1-2	CASSVGGGYGYTF	TGTGCCAGCAGCGTCGGGGGGGGGTATGGCTACACCTTC
NA	TRBD1	TRBV7-6	TRBJ1-1	CASSLRQGGTEAFF	TGTGCCAGCAGCTTAAGACAGGGCGGTACTGAAGCTTTCTTT
NA	TRBD1	TRBV7-2	TRBJ1-2	CASSPHSQGGDGYTF	TGTGCCAGCAGCCCACACTCACAGGGGGGAGATGGCTACACCTTC
NA	NA	TRBV10-3	TRBJ2-1	CAISVNNEQFF	TGTGCCATCAGTGTTAACAATGAGCAGTTCTTC
NA	NA	TRBV9	TRBJ2-3	CASSARSGHITDTQYF	TGTGCCAGCAGCGCCCGATCGGGACACATCACAGATACGCAGTATTTT
once	NA	TRBV5-1	TRBJ1-5	CASSLDYSNQPQHF	TGCGCCAGCAGCTTGGATTATAGCAATCAGCCCCAGCATTTT
NA	TRBD1	TRBV5-1	TRBJ2-2	CASSSNRGPSTGELFF	TGCGCCAGCAGCTCGAACAGGGGCCCGAGCACCGGGGAGCTGTTTTTT
NA	TRBD2	TRBV6-5	TRBJ2-6	CASSYGGAGANVLTF	TGTGCCAGCAGTTACGGGGGGGCTGGGGCCAACGTCCTGACTTTC
NA	TRBD2	TRBV27	TRBJ2-5	CASSWAEREPEHPETQYF	TGTGCCAGCAGTTGGGCGGAGCGGGAGCCAGAGCACCCCGAGACCCAGTACTTC
NA	NA	TRBV4-2	TRBJ1-1	CASSQDGGGDTEAFF	TGTGCCAGCAGCCAAGACGGGGGGGGCGACACTGAAGCTTTCTTT